This TCR beta chain was identified in a study of read filtering for tumor transcriptome and immune sequencing. The wider study: Patients were about 18 male and some 13 female, mean age 65.9 years, range about 47 to 80. By R-ISS, stages I, II and III held around 8, 15 and 7 patients. Broader study findings: Even smaller IR-seq throughput identified most shared clonotypes.

Germline-derived CDR1 and CDR2 are KGHDR and SFDVKD. Deletions cut 3 bases from V and 2 bases from J, with 17 bases between. CDR3 length: 17 amino acids. At the time of active disease, bone marrow was collected from every patient. Many counts were recorded for this clonotype. The antigen is not known. This library used around 0.4 ug RNA and molecular barcoded adaptors spanning alpha/delta and beta/gamma chains. TCRdb ran MiXCR on the reads and lists one entry per CDR3 protein. Of about 30,000 distinct CDR3 sequences listed, approximately 17% are singletons. Sequenced: a population of CD138-negative cells sorted from bone marrow. The chain recombines TRBV24-1 with TRBJ2-3, with D possibly TRBD1 on 6 matching bases. The origin of this receptor is a donor at least 40 years old with multiple myeloma. CDR3 bases: TGTGCCACCAGTGATGGTTCGGACAGAGCCTACACAGATACGCAGTATTTT. Protein product: CATSDGSDRAYTDTQYF.